Following are 19 T cell receptor beta chains from one sample sequenced in a study of neoadjuvant anti-PD-1 for oral cavity cancer. Method: immunoSEQ multiplex PCR; TCRdb's copy keeps in-frame clones and lacks some. The sample shows 9,500 to 10,000 clones, about 61% of them seen only once. Time point reported: after neoadjuvant nivolumab, at surgical resection. This material consisted of PBMCs, taken after nivolumab (anti-PD-1) treatment. These receptors were obtained from a person aged 35-79 years with oral cavity squamous cell carcinoma.

V and J are TRBV28 and TRBJ2-7, with TRBD2 as a possible D gene (5 bases). The CDR3 is 13 residues long. The V and J ends lost 4 bases and 0 bases respectively, with 7 bases between them. The germline gives CDR1 MDHEN, CDR2 SYDVKM. The CDR3: CASSSEGSYEQYF. Here the CDR3 DNA reads TGTGCCAGCAGTTCCGAGGGCTCCTACGAGCAGTACTTC.

About this clone: Sequence at one end of the junction differs from germline and may be a read error. The chain joins TRBV11-2 to TRBJ1-1, with D perhaps TRBD1 (5 bases). The length of the CDR3 is 13 residues. Germline V gene sequence: CDR1 SGHAT, CDR2 FQNNGV. The chain's CDR3 is CASSLDRNTEAFF. DNA of the CDR3: TGTGCCAGCAGCCTAGACAGGAACACTGAAGCTTTCTTT.

This clone was seen only a few times. The rearrangement links TRBV5-5 to TRBJ1-6; no definite D call. The CDR3 sequence is 16 residues long. Germline assignment: CDR1 SGHKS and CDR2 YYEKEE (reference sequence). The germline V and J ends were trimmed by 3 bases and 1 base, with 11 bases remaining between them. The CDR3 region has the DNA TGTGCCAGCAGCTCGGACCAACGGTCCTATAATTCACCCCTCCACTTT. Translation: CASSSDQRSYNSPLHF.

A few counts support this clone. V gene TRBV18 combines with J gene TRBJ2-1; 11 bases map to TRBD2. The V segment lost 3 bases and the J segment 4 bases; nucleotides outside the gene matches: 2. Germline assignment: CDR1 KGHSH and CDR2 LQKENI. The CDR3 consists of 15 residues. The CDR3 sequence is CASSPRTSGYNEQFF. The DNA of the CDR3 is TGTGCCAGCTCACCGAGGACTAGCGGGTACAATGAGCAGTTCTTC.

The V and J genes are TRBV5-4 and TRBJ1-5; a weak D match, TRBD1 (5 bases). V lost 4 bases, J lost 5 bases, and 16 bases lay in between. CDR1 SGHNT and CDR2 YYREEE come from the germline V gene (reference sequence). This CDR3 region has 15 residues. CDR3 nucleotides: TGTGCCAGCAGCCAGGGTATCGGGGGGGATCAGCCCCAGCATTTT. It encodes CASSQGIGGDQPQHF.

This clone was counted a few times. The chain employs TRBV5-1 and TRBJ2-7, with D perhaps TRBD2 (5 bases). CDR1 and CDR2 (germline): SGHRS, YFSETQ. V was pared by 0 bases and J by 6 bases, with 16 bases between. The CDR3 covers 15 residues. The CDR3 region is CASSLARASPGEQYF. CDR3 DNA sequence: TGCGCCAGCAGCTTGGCGAGGGCCTCGCCAGGCGAGCAGTACTTC.

In nucleotides, the CDR3 is TGTGCCAGCAGCCCTGAATTGCGGCTCACTGAAGCTTTCTTT. Its translation: CASSPELRLTEAFF. The chain is built from TRBV5-8 and TRBJ1-1; D not certain. V lost 4 bases, J lost 4 bases, and 14 bases lay in between. CDR1 and CDR2 (germline): SGHTS, YDEGEE. The CDR3 is made up of 14 amino acids.

CDR3 in DNA: TGTGCCAGTAGCCCACAGGGGAGCGGATCCACTGAAGCTTTCTTT. This encodes CASSPQGSGSTEAFF. The chain carries TRBV19 and TRBJ1-1; 7 bases line up with TRBD1. Trimming removed 6 bases from V and 4 bases from J; junction bases left unmatched: 11. This CDR3 has 15 residues. Germline CDR1 is LNHDA and CDR2 is SQIVND (reference sequence). Together with reference TRBV19 and TRBJ1-1, the CDR3 gives the full variable domain: DGGITQSPKYLFRKEGQNVTLSCEQNLNHDAMYWYRQDPGQGLRLIYYSQIVNDFQKGDIAEGYSVSREKKESFPLTVTSAQKNPTAFYLCASSPQGSGSTEAFFGQGTRLTVV.

The chain links TRBV29-1 to TRBJ2-5; perhaps D is TRBD1 or TRBD2 (5 bases each). CDR3 length: 12 residues. Germline lookup yields CDR1 SQVTM and CDR2 ANQGSEA. Trimming left V 4 bases short and J 5 bases short, with 11 bases between. CDR3 protein: CSVGGIGETQYF. In nucleotides, the CDR3 is TGCAGCGTTGGGGGGATCGGCGAGACCCAGTACTTC.

This clone turned up a few times. The gene calls are TRBV9 and TRBJ1-1, with D perhaps matching TRBD1 (5 bases). The CDR3 spans 14 residues. The V gene lost 4 bases and the J gene lost 4 bases, with 14 bases spanning the gap. The germline V gene encodes CDR1 SGDLS and CDR2 YYNGEE. The CDR3 coding sequence is TGTGCCAGCAGCCCCGGACACGACCTCACTGAAGCTTTCTTT. It translates to CASSPGHDLTEAFF. The full variable domain, completed using reference TRBV9 and TRBJ1-1, is DSGVTQTPKHLITATGQRVTLRCSPRSGDLSVYWYQQSLDQGLQFLIQYYNGEERAKGNILERFSAQQFPDLHSELNLSSLELGDSALYFCASSPGHDLTEAFFGQGTRLTVV.

In this sample, this clone turned up a few times. The chain recombines TRBV19 with TRBJ1-3; a possible D gene is TRBD1 (5 bases). V shed 6 bases and J shed 0 bases, with 18 bases lying between them. The CDR3 extends over 17 amino acids. Germline CDR1 and CDR2: LNHDA and SQIVND (reference sequence). The CDR3 protein is CASRPSGVDTSGNTIYF. CDR3 in DNA: TGTGCCAGTAGACCTTCTGGGGTGGACACCTCTGGAAACACCATATATTTT.

V usage is TRBV13 and J usage is TRBJ1-1, with a possible D match to TRBD1 (6 bases). V lost 3 bases, J lost 6 bases, and 14 bases lay in between. The length of the CDR3 is 14 residues. The germline V gene has CDR1 PRHDT and CDR2 FYEKMQ (reference sequence). The CDR3 DNA is TGTGCCAGCAGCTTCAGGGGCGGGGGATCTGAAGCTTTCTTT. Its protein product is CASSFRGGGSEAFF.

The chain joins TRBV10-3 to TRBJ1-4; unclear D gene. Germline V gives CDR1 ENHRY, CDR2 SYGVKD. The CDR3 is made up of 12 amino acids. The V end lost 9 bases, the J end lost 7 bases, and 12 bases lay between the germline ends. The CDR3 loop reads CAMGFSGEKLFF. The CDR3 region has the DNA TGTGCCATGGGGTTCTCGGGTGAAAAACTGTTTTTT.

The chain recombines TRBV6-5 with TRBJ2-7; D is perhaps TRBD1 or TRBD2 (5 bases each). CDR3 size: 13 residues. CDR1 MNHEY and CDR2 SVGAGI come from the germline V gene. Trimming left V 0 bases short and J 5 bases short, with 8 bases between. The chain's CDR3 is CASSYSGTDEQYF. In DNA, the CDR3 is TGTGCCAGCAGTTACTCGGGGACGGACGAGCAGTACTTC.

V and J are TRBV27 and TRBJ1-2, with 7 bases lining up with TRBD1. V dropped 2 bases and J dropped 0; count of bases not matched to a gene: 12. There are 18 residues in the CDR3. Germline values: CDR1 MNHEY, CDR2 SMNVEV (reference sequence). CDR3 DNA: TGTGCCAGCAGTTTAAGGGGTGAGGCAGGGACAGCTAACTATGGCTACACCTTC. This sequence encodes CASSLRGEAGTANYGYTF.

This sequence joins TRBV7-3 and TRBJ2-3; D perhaps matches TRBD1 (6 bases). Germline CDR1 and CDR2: SGHTA and FQGTGA. CDR3 length: 13 residues. With 5 bases removed from V and 5 bases from J, the gap between germline ends came to 11 bases. CDR3 DNA sequence: TGTGCCAGCAGCCCCCAGGGGAGAGATACGCAGTATTTT. Protein sequence: CASSPQGRDTQYF.

The rearrangement joins TRBV27 to TRBJ1-3, with 8 bases aligning to TRBD1. The CDR3 spans 21 residues. J lost 2 bases, V lost 3 bases, and 21 bases had no gene match. Germline V gene sequence: CDR1 MNHEY, CDR2 SMNVEV (reference sequence). The CDR3 protein is CASSFVRVLELTGVPGNTIYF. The DNA of the CDR3 is TGTGCCAGCAGTTTCGTCCGAGTACTAGAACTGACAGGGGTGCCTGGAAACACCATATATTTT.

The J gene is TRBJ1-6, the V gene TRBV5-5, with 8 positions matching TRBD1. After removal of 0 bases from V and 9 bases from J, the junction contained 2 bases not matched to a gene. Germline V gives CDR1 SGHKS, CDR2 YYEKEE (reference sequence). This CDR3 is built from 14 residues. CDR3 in amino acids: CASSLVQGGSPLHF. In DNA form, the CDR3 reads TGTGCCAGCAGCTTGGTACAGGGGGGTTCACCCCTCCACTTT.

The CDR3, as DNA: TGTGCTAGTGGTTTTGGCCGTTACACTGAAGCTTTCTTT. As protein: CASGFGRYTEAFF. The chain has TRBV12-5 and TRBJ1-1; D is ambiguous. The CDR3 totals 13 residues. Germline V gives CDR1 LGHNT, CDR2 FRNRAP. V dropped 3 bases and J dropped 3 bases, with 8 bases sitting between them. Using reference TRBV12-5 and TRBJ1-1 for the parts outside the CDR3, the full variable domain is DARVTQTPRHKVTEMGQEVTMRCQPILGHNTVFWYRQTMMQGLELLAYFRNRAPLDDSGMPKDRFSAEMPDATLATLKIQPSEPRDSAVYFCASGFGRYTEAFFGQGTRLTVV.